This TCR beta chain was observed in a study of T cell responses to AZD1222 COVID-19 vaccine. Study results and limitations: Donor demographics were predominantly white British with a female majority; clonal diversity may be underestimated.

A word on this clone: The antigen is undetermined. A read error may account for a junction end that differs from germline.

Profiling relied on immunoSEQ multiplex PCR, and the TCRdb table lists in-frame clones only, not all of them. This repertoire shows roughly 150,000 clones, 80% to 95% found once; its top ten account for 2.5% to 4%. CDR3 length: 21 residues. Germline CDR1 reads LNHNV; CDR2 reads YYDKDF (reference sequence). The genes are TRBV15 and TRBJ1-5; 9 bases are a match to TRBD1. This TCR derives from an adult who received the AZD1222 COVID-19 vaccine. Source: peripheral blood, taken 28 days after the second AZD1222 dose. CDR3 protein: CATSSPSGTGYYRSRNQPRHF. As DNA, the CDR3 is TGTGCCACCAGCTCCCCTTCCGGGACAGGGTATTACCGCTCCAGAAATCAGCCCCGGCATTTT.